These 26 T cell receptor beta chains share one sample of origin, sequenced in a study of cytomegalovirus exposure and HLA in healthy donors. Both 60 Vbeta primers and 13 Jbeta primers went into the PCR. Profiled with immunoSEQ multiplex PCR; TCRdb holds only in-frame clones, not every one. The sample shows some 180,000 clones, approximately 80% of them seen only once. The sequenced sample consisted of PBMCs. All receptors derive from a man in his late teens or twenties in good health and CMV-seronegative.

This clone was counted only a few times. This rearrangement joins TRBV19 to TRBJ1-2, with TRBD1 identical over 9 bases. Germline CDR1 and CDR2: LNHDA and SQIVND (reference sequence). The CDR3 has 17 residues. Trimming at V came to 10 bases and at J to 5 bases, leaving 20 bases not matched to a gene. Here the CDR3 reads CATQAPGQGLKGYGYTF. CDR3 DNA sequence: TGTGCCACGCAAGCCCCGGGACAGGGACTGAAGGGGTATGGCTACACCTTC.

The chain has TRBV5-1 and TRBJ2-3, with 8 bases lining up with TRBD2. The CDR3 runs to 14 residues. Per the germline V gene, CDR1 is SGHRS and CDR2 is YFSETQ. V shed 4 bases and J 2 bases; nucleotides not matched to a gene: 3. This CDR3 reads CASSNGGATDTQYF. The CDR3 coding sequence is TGCGCCAGCAGCAACGGGGGGGCCACAGATACGCAGTATTTT.

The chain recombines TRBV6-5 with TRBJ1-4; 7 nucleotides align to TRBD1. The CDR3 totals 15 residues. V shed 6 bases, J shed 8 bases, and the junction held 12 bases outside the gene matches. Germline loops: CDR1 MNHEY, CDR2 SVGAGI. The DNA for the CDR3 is TGTGCCAGCAGGACCGACAGGGTAGCGCACGAAAAACTGTTTTTT. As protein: CASRTDRVAHEKLFF.

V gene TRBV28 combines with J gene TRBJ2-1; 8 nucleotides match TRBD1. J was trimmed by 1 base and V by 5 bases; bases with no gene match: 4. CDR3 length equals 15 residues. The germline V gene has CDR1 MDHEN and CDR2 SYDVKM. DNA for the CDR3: TGTGCCAGCAGTCGAAACAGGGGGTCCTACAATGAGCAGTTCTTC. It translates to CASSRNRGSYNEQFF.

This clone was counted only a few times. The CDR3 nucleotides are TGTGCCAGCAGACCCGGGACAGGGGGTCCGGAGACCCAGTACTTC. This encodes CASRPGTGGPETQYF. The rearrangement links TRBV7-8 to TRBJ2-5, with 11 bases identical to TRBD1. The CDR3 contains 15 residues. Germline trimming cut 6 bases from V and 5 bases from J; bases unmatched to any gene: 8. Per the germline V gene, CDR1 is SGHVS and CDR2 is FQNEAQ. The variable domain in full, with the rest retrieved from reference TRBV7-8 and TRBJ2-5, is GAGVSQSPRYKVAKRGQDVALRCDPISGHVSLFWYQQALGQGPEFLTYFQNEAQLDKSGLPSDRFFAERPEGSVSTLKIQRTQQEDSAVYLCASRPGTGGPETQYFGPGTRLLVL.

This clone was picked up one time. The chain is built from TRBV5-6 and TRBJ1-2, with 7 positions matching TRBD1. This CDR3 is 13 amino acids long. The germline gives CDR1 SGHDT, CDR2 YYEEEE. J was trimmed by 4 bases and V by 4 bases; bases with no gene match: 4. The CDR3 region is CASSPRDSYGYTF. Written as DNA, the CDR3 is TGTGCCAGCAGCCCCCGGGACAGCTATGGCTACACCTTC.

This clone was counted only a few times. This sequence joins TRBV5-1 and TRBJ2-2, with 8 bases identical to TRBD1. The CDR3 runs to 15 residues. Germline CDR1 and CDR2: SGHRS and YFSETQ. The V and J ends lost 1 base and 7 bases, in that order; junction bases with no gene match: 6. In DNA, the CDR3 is TGCGCCAGCAGCTTGCAGGGGGCGCGTATCGGGGAGCTGTTTTTT. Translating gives CASSLQGARIGELFF.

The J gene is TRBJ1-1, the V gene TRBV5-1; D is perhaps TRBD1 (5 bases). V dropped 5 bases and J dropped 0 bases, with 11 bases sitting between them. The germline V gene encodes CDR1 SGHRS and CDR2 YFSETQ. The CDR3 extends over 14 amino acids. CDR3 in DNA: TGCGCCAGCAGATCGACAGCCCTGAACACTGAAGCTTTCTTT. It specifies CASRSTALNTEAFF.

The CDR3, as DNA: TGTGCCAGCTCACCGGGACAGGGTGCTCAGCCCCAGCATTTT. It encodes CASSPGQGAQPQHF. The V gene is TRBV18, the J gene TRBJ1-5; 9 bases align to TRBD1. This CDR3 has 14 residues. CDR1 and CDR2 (germline): KGHSH, LQKENI. Trimming at V came to 3 bases and at J to 6 bases, leaving 3 bases not matched to a gene.

Written as DNA, the CDR3 is TGTGCCAGCACCGACCCCAAGCGGGCGGAGCAGTACTTC. This encodes CASTDPKRAEQYF. The chain has TRBV27 and TRBJ2-7; tentatively, D is TRBD2 (6 bases). The CDR3 consists of 13 residues. V lost 7 bases and J 7 bases, leaving 17 bases between the germline ends. CDR1 and CDR2 (germline): MNHEY, SMNVEV (reference sequence).

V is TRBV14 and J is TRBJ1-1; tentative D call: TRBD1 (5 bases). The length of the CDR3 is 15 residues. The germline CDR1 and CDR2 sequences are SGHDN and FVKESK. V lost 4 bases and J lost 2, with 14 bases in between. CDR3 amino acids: CASSRGGALNTEAFF. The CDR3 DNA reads TGTGCCAGCAGCCGGGGTGGGGCCTTAAACACTGAAGCTTTCTTT.

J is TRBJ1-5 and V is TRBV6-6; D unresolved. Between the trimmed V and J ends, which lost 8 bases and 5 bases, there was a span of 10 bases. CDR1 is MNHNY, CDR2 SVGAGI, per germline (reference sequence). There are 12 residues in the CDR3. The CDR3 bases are TGTGCCAGCCGTATTGGAGATCAGCCCCAGCATTTT. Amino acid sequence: CASRIGDQPQHF.

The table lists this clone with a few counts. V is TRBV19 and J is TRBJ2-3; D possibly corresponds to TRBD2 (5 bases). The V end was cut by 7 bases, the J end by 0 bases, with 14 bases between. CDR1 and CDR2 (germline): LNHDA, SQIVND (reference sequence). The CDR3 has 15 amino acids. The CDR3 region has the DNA TGTGCCAGTATTTCGGGGATGGCTAGCACAGATACGCAGTATTTT. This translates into CASISGMASTDTQYF.

CDR3 region: CASRRQGFYEQYF. The CDR3 DNA follows: TGTGCCAGCAGGCGACAGGGGTTCTACGAGCAGTACTTC. The chain has TRBV2 and TRBJ2-7; 8 bases fit TRBD1. The V gene's germline CDR1 is SNHLY and CDR2 FYNNEI. With V trimmed by 6 bases and J by 3 bases, 4 bases remained unmatched. The CDR3 is 13 residues long.

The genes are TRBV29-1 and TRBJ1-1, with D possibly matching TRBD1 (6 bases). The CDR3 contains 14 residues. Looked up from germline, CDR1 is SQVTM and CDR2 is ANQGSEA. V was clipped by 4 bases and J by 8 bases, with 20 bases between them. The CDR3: CSVVRQETLGEAFF. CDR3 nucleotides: TGCAGCGTTGTGCGACAGGAGACCCTAGGGGAAGCTTTCTTT.

The CDR3 DNA sequence: TGTGCCAGCAGCAAAAAGGGGCAGGGCCGGAGTCCCTGGGGGACCCAGTACTTC. Translating it yields CASSKKGQGRSPWGTQYF. V gene TRBV21-1 combines with J gene TRBJ2-5; the D segment call TRBD1 is taken from the table without a DNA check. TRBV21-1 is reported as a pseudogene. The CDR3 totals 18 residues.

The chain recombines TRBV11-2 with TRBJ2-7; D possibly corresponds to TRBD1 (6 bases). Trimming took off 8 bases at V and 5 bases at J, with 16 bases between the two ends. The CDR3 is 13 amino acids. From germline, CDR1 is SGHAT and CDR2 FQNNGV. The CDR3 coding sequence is TGTGCCAGCTCGTCCGGGACAAGAAACGAGCAGTACTTC. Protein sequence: CASSSGTRNEQYF.

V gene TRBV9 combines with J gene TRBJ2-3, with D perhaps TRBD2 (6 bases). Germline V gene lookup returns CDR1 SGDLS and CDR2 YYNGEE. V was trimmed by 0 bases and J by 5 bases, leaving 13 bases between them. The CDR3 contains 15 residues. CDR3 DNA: TGTGCCAGCAGCGTAGCTGGAGGGTTCGGAGATACGCAGTATTTT. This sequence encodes CASSVAGGFGDTQYF.

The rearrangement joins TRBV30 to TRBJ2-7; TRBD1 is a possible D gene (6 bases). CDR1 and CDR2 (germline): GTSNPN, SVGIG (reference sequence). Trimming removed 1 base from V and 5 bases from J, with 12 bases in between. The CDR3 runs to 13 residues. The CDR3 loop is CAWSADDRNEQYF. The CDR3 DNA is TGTGCCTGGAGTGCCGATGACAGGAACGAGCAGTACTTC.

CDR3 protein: CASSVSSSNTDTQYF. CDR3 in DNA: TGTGCCAGCAGCGTGTCCTCCTCTAACACAGATACGCAGTATTTT. The chain joins TRBV9 to TRBJ2-3; D not certain. CDR3 length: 15 residues. Germline loops: CDR1 SGDLS, CDR2 YYNGEE. V gave up 2 bases and J gave up 2 bases, with 12 bases separating them.

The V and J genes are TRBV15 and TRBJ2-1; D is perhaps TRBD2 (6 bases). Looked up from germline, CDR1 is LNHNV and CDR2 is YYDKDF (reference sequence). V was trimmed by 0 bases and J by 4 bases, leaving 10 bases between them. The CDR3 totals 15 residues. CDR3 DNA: TGTGCCACCAGCAGAGATCCGGGGGAGTACAATGAGCAGTTCTTC. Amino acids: CATSRDPGEYNEQFF.

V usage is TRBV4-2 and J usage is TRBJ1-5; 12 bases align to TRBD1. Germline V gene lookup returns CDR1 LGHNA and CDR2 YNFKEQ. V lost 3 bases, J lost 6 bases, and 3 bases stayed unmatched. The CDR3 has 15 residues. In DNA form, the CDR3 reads TGTGCCAGCAGCCAGGGGACAGGGGGCGGTCAGCCCCAGCATTTT. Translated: CASSQGTGGGQPQHF.

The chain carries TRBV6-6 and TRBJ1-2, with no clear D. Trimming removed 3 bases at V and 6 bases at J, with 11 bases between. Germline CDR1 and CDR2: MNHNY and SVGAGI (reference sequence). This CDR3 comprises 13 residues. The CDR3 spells CASSYTEPHGYTF. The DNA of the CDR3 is TGTGCCAGCAGTTATACAGAACCTCATGGCTACACCTTC.

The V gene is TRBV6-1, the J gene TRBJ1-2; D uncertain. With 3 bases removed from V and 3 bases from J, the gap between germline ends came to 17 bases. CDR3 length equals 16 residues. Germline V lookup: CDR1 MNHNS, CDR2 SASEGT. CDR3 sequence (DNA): TGTGCCAGCAGTGATAGCCCTCGGGGTTTTGACTATGGCTACACCTTC. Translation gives CASSDSPRGFDYGYTF.

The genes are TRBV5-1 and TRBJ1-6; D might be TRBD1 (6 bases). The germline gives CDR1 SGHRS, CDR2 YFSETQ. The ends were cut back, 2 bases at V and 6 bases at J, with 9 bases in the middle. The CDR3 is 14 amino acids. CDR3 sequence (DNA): TGCGCCAGCAGCTTCGGACAGCTTAATTCACCCCTCCACTTT. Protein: CASSFGQLNSPLHF.

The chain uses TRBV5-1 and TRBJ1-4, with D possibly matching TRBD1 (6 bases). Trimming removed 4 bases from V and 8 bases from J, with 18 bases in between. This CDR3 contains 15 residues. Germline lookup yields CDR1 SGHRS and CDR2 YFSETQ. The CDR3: CASSARIGGDEKLFF. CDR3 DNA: TGCGCCAGCAGCGCCCGGATTGGGGGCGACGAAAAACTGTTTTTT.